Here is one T cell receptor beta chain with its context. Its antigen remains unknown. At least 7 million PBMCs were isolated per sample. The source of the sample is a study of blood T cells in healthy people across ages. Study-level results: Percentage of naive T cells showed a strong correlation with TCR beta diversity. There were more naive CD4+ cells and higher diversity in long-lived donors than in aged donors.

For the second PCR, which ran for roughly 6 to 11 cycles, a sample-barcoded 5' primer and a J-beta primer mix were used. MiXCR was run by TCRdb on the 5' RACE reads, yielding one entry per CDR3 protein. The sample yields 750,000 to 950,000 distinct CDR3 sequences, approximately 24% seen once. The V segment lost 4 bases and the J segment 8 bases; nucleotides outside the gene matches: 7. Germline V gene lookup returns CDR1 MNHEY and CDR2 SMNVEV (reference sequence). This CDR3 is 14 amino acids long. The data were also submitted as part of a second study, on T cells of mothers and their children.

The chain couples TRBV27 to TRBJ1-2; 10 bases line up with TRBD1. The clonotype originates from a boy between 5 and 17 years old in good health. Material: blood. The CDR3 loop is CASSSRQGAWGYTF. CDR3 sequence (DNA): TGTGCCAGCAGTTCTAGACAGGGGGCTTGGGGCTACACCTTC.